This T cell receptor (beta chain) was sequenced during a study of T cells after yellow fever vaccination. This CDR3 has 13 residues. Looked up from germline, CDR1 is SGHNT and CDR2 is YYREEE (reference sequence). V lost 2 bases and J 7 bases, leaving 10 bases between the germline ends. The study made its TCR cDNA through 5'RACE template switching. That step introduced a universal primer site along with UMIs. TCRdb re-called the 5' RACE reads with MiXCR, one entry per CDR3 protein. The sample contains a few hundred thousand distinct CDR3 sequences, roughly 7.2% of which appear only once. The receptor's source is a man aged 25-40 years who received the YFV17D yellow fever vaccine. Sequenced here: CD4+ T cells sorted from PBMCs, sampled 15 days after the yellow fever booster vaccination. This rearrangement joins TRBV5-4 to TRBJ2-1, with D unclear. This chain's CDR3 is CASSFGWANEQFF. In nucleotides, the CDR3 is TGTGCCAGCAGCTTCGGATGGGCGAATGAGCAGTTCTTC.